The T cell receptor beta chain under discussion was sequenced for a study of neurological immune-mediated disorders. The CDR3 spans 16 residues. Germline-derived CDR1 and CDR2 are MDHEN and SYDVKM. V dropped 5 bases and J dropped 2 bases, with 15 bases sitting between them. This clonotype was observed many times. Each CDR3 protein is one row after TCRdb ran MiXCR on the 5' RACE reads. The sample holds more than 13,000 distinct CDR3 sequences, more than 6% seen once. This TCR came from a woman aged 40 to 50 in good health. Input material: CD8+ T cells from blood. The chain uses TRBV28 and TRBJ2-2; tentatively, D is TRBD1 (7 bases). This CDR3 is CASSPPEGANTGELFF. CDR3 DNA sequence: TGTGCCAGCAGTCCTCCGGAGGGGGCTAACACCGGGGAGCTGTTTTTT.